The 29 T cell receptor beta chains below were found in one sample sequenced in a study of T cells in Graves' hyperthyroidism and ophthalmopathy (dated by TCRdb to between 2018 and 2020). The method was multiplex PCR. Reads for this sample came from an Illumina HiSeq 2000. Amplification of TCR beta CDR3 regions was carried out from RNA transcripts. The first round of RT-PCR for the TCR CDR3 was performed with the HTBI primer set and the Qiagen OneStep RT-PCR kit. The public reads were reprocessed in TCRdb via fastp at Q25 and MiXCR, keeping in-frame beta chains. All rows with the same CDR3 protein become a single entry with the most common DNA and genes. The sample has roughly 500,000 distinct CDR3 sequences on record, approximately 22% of them singletons. Less than 65% of the sample comes from the top ten. The source material was blood. The source is a woman in her seventies with Graves' ophthalmopathy.

Only a few counts were recorded for this clonotype. The rearrangement joins TRBV13 to TRBJ2-7, with a weak D call TRBD2 (5 bases). The V gene's germline CDR1 is PRHDT and CDR2 FYEKMQ (reference sequence). The ends were cut back, 0 bases at V and 7 bases at J, with 7 bases in the middle. This CDR3 comprises 12 residues. In DNA, the CDR3 is TGTGCCAGCAGCTTAGGGACTACGGAGCAGTACTTC. Protein sequence: CASSLGTTEQYF.

This clonotype has ten or more counts. The gene calls are TRBV28 and TRBJ2-1; 12 positions match TRBD1. The CDR3 length is 16 residues. V trimming: 4 bases; J trimming: 9 bases; junction bases outside the gene matches: 10. CDR1 and CDR2 (germline): MDHEN, SYDVKM. Written as DNA, the CDR3 is TGTGCCAGCAGTTCGGAACCGGGACAGGGGGCTGGTGAGCAGTTCTTC. Its protein product is CASSSEPGQGAGEQFF.

Points on this clonotype: This may stem from a read error, because a much larger clone lies one nucleotide away. The J gene is TRBJ1-5, the V gene TRBV11-2; TRBD1 might be the D (5 bases). Germline values: CDR1 SGHAT, CDR2 FQNNGV. The CDR3 has 15 residues. V gave up 3 bases and J gave up 2 bases, with 11 bases separating them. The CDR3 DNA is TGTGCCAGCAGCTTGCGTACAGGACGCAATCAGCCCCAGCATTTT. It translates to CASSLRTGRNQPQHF. The full variable domain, in which reference TRBV11-2 and TRBJ1-5 provide the parts outside the CDR3, is EAGVAQSPRYKIIEKRQSVAFWCNPISGHATLYWYQQILGQGPKLLIQFQNNGVVDDSQLPKDRFSAERLKGVDSTLKIQPAKLEDSAVYLCASSLRTGRNQPQHFGDGTRLSIL.

V usage is TRBV5-4 and J usage is TRBJ1-2; a possible D gene is TRBD1 (5 bases). CDR3 length: 14 residues. From germline, CDR1 is SGHNT and CDR2 YYREEE (reference sequence). V lost 4 bases and J lost 2, with 12 bases in between. DNA for the CDR3: TGTGCCAGCAGCAAGGGACGTGACAACTATGGCTACACCTTC. Its translation: CASSKGRDNYGYTF. Supplemented by reference TRBV5-4 and TRBJ1-2, the full variable domain reads ETGVTQSPTHLIKTRGQQVTLRCSSQSGHNTVSWYQQALGQGPQFIFQYYREEENGRGNFPPRFSGLQFPNYSSELNVNALELDDSALYLCASSKGRDNYGYTFGSGTRLTVV.

The CDR3 DNA reads as TGTGCCAGCAGTTCCCTATCGGCAACTCACAACACCGGGGAGCTGTTTTTT. Its protein product is CASSSLSATHNTGELFF. The rearrangement links TRBV28 to TRBJ2-2, with D hard to call. In germline, CDR1 is MDHEN, CDR2 SYDVKM. V was pared by 4 bases and J by 2 bases, with 17 bases between. The CDR3 runs 17 residues. Combining the CDR3 with reference TRBV28 and TRBJ2-2 gives the whole variable domain DVKVTQSSRYLVKRTGEKVFLECVQDMDHENMFWYRQDPGLGLRLIYFSYDVKMKEKGDIPEGYSVSREKKERFSLILESASTNQTSMYLCASSSLSATHNTGELFFGEGSRLTVL.

This clonotype was found a few times. This rearrangement joins TRBV2 to TRBJ2-7; D is perhaps TRBD2 (6 bases). CDR1 is SNHLY, CDR2 FYNNEI, per germline. V lost 0 bases and J lost 2, with 11 bases in between. This CDR3 is built from 15 residues. Written as DNA, the CDR3 is TGTGCCAGCAGTGAAGCGAGCGGGCCCACCTACGAGCAGTACTTC. As protein: CASSEASGPTYEQYF.

This clonotype was observed a few times. The chain joins TRBV19 to TRBJ2-2; D unresolved. The V gene's germline CDR1 is LNHDA and CDR2 SQIVND (reference sequence). This CDR3 is built from 16 residues. V was pared by 2 bases and J by 4 bases, with 14 bases between. CDR3 sequence: CASSISRVVSTGELFF. CDR3 in DNA: TGTGCCAGTAGTATAAGTAGGGTGGTGAGCACCGGGGAGCTGTTTTTT.

This clonotype was seen a handful of times. V and J are TRBV27 and TRBJ1-6; D is uncertain. CDR1 is MNHEY and CDR2 is SMNVEV in the germline V gene (reference sequence). V lost 9 bases and J 8 bases, leaving 20 bases between the germline ends. The CDR3 is 15 amino acids. The CDR3 bases are TGTGCCAGTAAGTGGAGCGAGGAACAAGATTCACCCCTCCACTTT. Its protein product is CASKWSEEQDSPLHF.

This clonotype was counted only a few times. V and J are TRBV20-1 and TRBJ1-1, with D possibly matching TRBD1 (5 bases). Looked up from germline, CDR1 is DFQATT and CDR2 is SNEGSKA (reference sequence). The CDR3 extends over 12 amino acids. Trimming removed 7 bases at V and 6 bases at J, with 15 bases between. The DNA of the CDR3 is TGCAGTGGCGGGCCAGGGCGGCCTGAAGCTTTCTTT. Translating gives CSGGPGRPEAFF.

This clonotype was recorded many times. The chain recombines TRBV5-1 with TRBJ2-3; 13 bases match TRBD2. This CDR3 has 19 residues. The ends lost 3 bases at V and 4 bases at J; junction bases unmatched: 14. Germline V gene sequence: CDR1 SGHRS, CDR2 YFSETQ. CDR3: CASSWGMGPGTSGADTQYF. DNA for the CDR3: TGCGCCAGCAGCTGGGGAATGGGCCCCGGGACTAGCGGGGCAGATACGCAGTATTTT.

This clonotype has ten or more counts. The CDR3 DNA follows: TGTGCCAGCAGACTGACAGGGGGCGGCAATGAGCAGTTCTTC. Translated, it gives CASRLTGGGNEQFF. This rearrangement joins TRBV27 to TRBJ2-1; TRBD1 aligns across 10 bases. This CDR3 contains 14 residues. The V segment lost 6 bases and the J segment 6 bases; nucleotides outside the gene matches: 5. Germline V gene sequence: CDR1 MNHEY, CDR2 SMNVEV (reference sequence).

The chain links TRBV4-1 to TRBJ2-7, with D uncertain. The V gene lost 3 bases and the J gene lost 1 base, with 16 bases spanning the gap. CDR1 and CDR2 from the germline V gene are MGHRA and YSYEKL. CDR3 length equals 16 residues. The CDR3 loop is CASSHPGRLRSYEQYF. In DNA, the CDR3 is TGCGCCAGCAGCCACCCAGGCCGGCTGAGGTCCTACGAGCAGTACTTC.

This clonotype has a count of ten or more. The chain employs TRBV7-8 and TRBJ2-3; D is possibly TRBD2 (6 bases). Germline CDR1 reads SGHVS; CDR2 reads FQNEAQ. The CDR3 length is 16 residues. V was pared by 6 bases and J by 0 bases, with 16 bases between. Written as DNA, the CDR3 is TGTGCCAGCAGACCTAAAAATAGCGGTAGCACAGATACGCAGTATTTT. Encoded protein: CASRPKNSGSTDTQYF.

About this clonotype: A single base separates this from a much larger clone, so it may be a read error. The chain couples TRBV6-5 to TRBJ2-2, with D possibly TRBD2 on 5 matching bases. CDR3 length: 13 residues. Per germline, CDR1 MNHEY and CDR2 SVGAGI. The CDR3, as DNA: TGTGCCAGCAGTTACTCGAACACCGGGGAGCCGTTTTTT. Translating it yields CASSYSNTGEPFF.

This clonotype turned up a few times. The V call is TRBV7-9, the J call TRBJ1-4; 10 bases map to TRBD1. Germline V lookup: CDR1 SEHNR, CDR2 FQNEAQ (reference sequence). The CDR3 is 15 residues long. Unmatched junction bases numbered 4, after V lost 5 bases and J lost 4 bases. The CDR3 protein is CASSAGTGVNEKLFF. The CDR3 nucleotides are TGTGCCAGCAGCGCCGGGACAGGGGTTAATGAAAAACTGTTTTTT.

The rearrangement links TRBV15 to TRBJ2-7; no reliable D call. The V end lost 3 bases, the J end lost 3 bases, and 21 bases lay between the germline ends. This CDR3 has 17 residues. Germline assignment: CDR1 LNHNV and CDR2 YYDKDF (reference sequence). DNA of the CDR3: TGTGCCACCAGCAGCAAAACGGACGGTATAAGAATCTACGAGCAGTACTTC. This gives the protein CATSSKTDGIRIYEQYF.

This clonotype was observed at least ten times. The V gene is TRBV7-3, the J gene TRBJ2-3, with TRBD2 as a possible D gene (5 bases). Germline V gene lookup returns CDR1 SGHTA and CDR2 FQGTGA. There are 15 residues in the CDR3. V gave up 4 bases and J gave up 1 base, with 12 bases separating them. The CDR3 reads CASSYGQRRTDTQYF. The CDR3 DNA follows: TGTGCCAGCAGCTATGGTCAGCGGCGCACAGATACGCAGTATTTT. Looking up the rest from reference TRBV7-3 and TRBJ2-3 gives the full variable domain: GAGVSQTPSNKVTEKGKYVELRCDPISGHTALYWYRQSLGQGPEFLIYFQGTGAADDSGLPNDRFFAVRPEGSVSTLKIQRTERGDSAVYLCASSYGQRRTDTQYFGPGTRLTVL.

The chain couples TRBV20-1 to TRBJ2-5, with D possibly being TRBD1 (6 bases). Germline CDR1 and CDR2: DFQATT and SNEGSKA (reference sequence). Trimming shortened V by 6 bases and J by 4 bases, and 15 bases separated the two germline ends. The CDR3 loop spans 13 amino acids. The CDR3 sequence: CSAHPDSAETQYF. CDR3 sequence (DNA): TGCAGTGCCCACCCGGACAGTGCAGAGACCCAGTACTTC.

At least ten counts were recorded for this clonotype. The chain carries TRBV6-1 and TRBJ1-2; 10 bases map to TRBD1. CDR1 MNHNS and CDR2 SASEGT come from the germline V gene. The CDR3 length is 15 residues. Trimming took 4 bases from V and 4 from J; bases not matched to a gene: 6. This CDR3 reads CASSGRDRGIYGYTF. The CDR3 DNA reads TGTGCCAGCAGTGGCCGGGACAGGGGCATCTATGGCTACACCTTC.

This chain joins TRBV5-1 and TRBJ2-1; TRBD2 matches at 10 bases. Trimming removed 1 base from V and 7 bases from J; junction bases left unmatched: 11. The CDR3 is 17 amino acids. Germline V lookup: CDR1 SGHRS, CDR2 YFSETQ. DNA for the CDR3: TGCGCCAGCAGCTTGTTCCCTAGCGGGAGTGGGAAGAATGAGCAGTTCTTC. Residues: CASSLFPSGSGKNEQFF.

This clonotype occurred a few times. The chain links TRBV11-3 to TRBJ1-1; 10 nucleotides match TRBD1. J lost 7 bases, V lost 6 bases, and 5 bases had no gene match. Germline-derived CDR1 and CDR2 are SGHNT and YENEEA. This CDR3 is 13 amino acids long. The DNA for the CDR3 is TGTGCCAGCAGTTATGACAGGGGGCTTGAAGCTTTCTTT. It is translated as CASSYDRGLEAFF.

This chain connects TRBV19 to TRBJ2-5; 13 bases are shared with TRBD2. Germline V lookup: CDR1 LNHDA, CDR2 SQIVND (reference sequence). The V gene end was trimmed by 4 bases and the J gene end by 5 bases; junction bases not matched to a gene: 7. The CDR3 is 16 amino acids. This chain's CDR3 is CASSTTSGRPQETQYF. The CDR3 bases are TGTGCCAGTAGTACGACTAGCGGGAGGCCCCAGGAGACCCAGTACTTC.

The table lists this clonotype with many counts. The chain is built from TRBV28 and TRBJ1-2, with 7 bases identical to TRBD1. Trimming at V came to 5 bases and at J to 5 bases, leaving 8 bases not matched to a gene. Germline V gives CDR1 MDHEN, CDR2 SYDVKM. This CDR3 contains 14 residues. In nucleotides, the CDR3 is TGTGCCAGCAGTCCCGGGACAGAACTTTATGGCTACACCTTC. It yields the protein CASSPGTELYGYTF.

This clonotype appeared a few times. The genes are TRBV6-1 and TRBJ1-1, with D possibly TRBD1 on 5 matching bases. Germline V gene data show CDR1 as MNHNS and CDR2 as SASEGT. Deletions cut 6 bases from V and 6 bases from J, with 14 bases between. The CDR3 covers 13 residues. The CDR3 nucleotides read TGTGCCAGCAGGCTATCAGGGATCCCTGAAGCTTTCTTT. This gives the protein CASRLSGIPEAFF.

The V and J genes are TRBV28 and TRBJ2-1; D possibly uses TRBD1 or TRBD2 (5 bases each). Germline loops: CDR1 MDHEN, CDR2 SYDVKM. This CDR3 has 15 residues. Trimming pared 4 bases from V and 7 bases from J, leaving 17 bases between. CDR3 residues: CASSSLGASSNEQFF. The CDR3 DNA reads TGTGCCAGCAGTTCCTTAGGGGCTAGCTCTAATGAGCAGTTCTTC.

This clonotype occurred many times. The chain is built from TRBV11-2 and TRBJ2-2; possible D gene TRBD1, 5 bases. The CDR3 sequence is 15 residues long. Germline V gene sequence: CDR1 SGHAT, CDR2 FQNNGV. The V end lost 2 bases, the J end lost 6 bases, and 13 bases lay between the germline ends. The CDR3 sequence is CASSLNQGVAGELFF. As DNA, the CDR3 is TGTGCCAGCAGCTTAAATCAAGGGGTAGCCGGGGAGCTGTTTTTT.

This clonotype was found once. The V gene is TRBV28, the J gene TRBJ2-2, with 9 bases identical to TRBD1. This CDR3 contains 19 residues. J lost 0 bases, V lost 1 base, and 9 bases had no gene match. Germline CDR1 and CDR2: MDHEN and SYDVKM. CDR3 DNA sequence: TGTGCCAGCAGTTTATTCCCCGGGACAGGGTCTGCGAACACCGGGGAGCTGTTTTTT. Amino acids: CASSLFPGTGSANTGELFF.

The V gene is TRBV6-2 or TRBV6-3, the J gene TRBJ2-3; the match to TRBD1 covers 7 bases. Germline assignment: CDR1 MNHEY and CDR2 SVGEGT. V trimming: 2 bases; J trimming: 4 bases; junction bases outside the gene matches: 9. The CDR3 is made up of 16 amino acids. CDR3 nucleotide sequence: TGTGCCAGCAGTTACACTTGGGACAGCTCAGCAGATACGCAGTATTTT. Amino acids: CASSYTWDSSADTQYF.

The chain has TRBV19 and TRBJ2-7; D tentatively reads TRBD1 or TRBD2 (7 bases each). V was pared by 10 bases and J by 3 bases, with 19 bases between. The CDR3 spans 14 residues. The germline V gene encodes CDR1 LNHDA and CDR2 SQIVND (reference sequence). The CDR3 sequence: CATRGGGGRYEQYF. The DNA for the CDR3 is TGTGCCACCCGGGGAGGGGGCGGCCGCTACGAGCAGTACTTC.